These 31 T cell receptor beta chains share one sample of origin, sequenced in a study of memory CD4+ T cells and cytomegalovirus serostatus (dated by TCRdb to the late 2010s). A FACSAria II was used to sort memory CD4+ T cells, defined as single viable CD3+CD4+CD8-CD45RO+ cells. The library relied on the immunoSEQ multiplex PCR assay. TCRdb obtained this table from immuneACCESS and retained in-frame rearrangements with V and J assigned. These tables miss some clones; where compared with another copy, unresolved V genes account for less than half of the shortfall, and the remainder is unexplained. A total of about 57,000 clones appear in this sample, approximately 79% of them only once. The top ten hold approximately 0.8% of the sample. Source material: memory CD4+ T cells from blood. These receptors were obtained from an adult in good health and CMV-seronegative.

The V gene is TRBV6-5, the J gene TRBJ2-7; D is possibly TRBD1 (6 bases). The germline CDR1 and CDR2 sequences are MNHEY and SVGAGI. The CDR3 sequence is 13 residues long. With 7 bases removed from V and 6 bases from J, the gap between germline ends came to 16 bases. For the CDR3, the DNA is TGTGCCAGCAACGACGACCCCAGGGGCGAGCAGTACTTC. Translating it yields CASNDDPRGEQYF.

The chain links TRBV6-5 to TRBJ1-6; 7 bases align to TRBD1. The CDR3 runs to 15 residues. V trimming: 7 bases; J trimming: 7 bases; junction bases outside the gene matches: 10. Germline lookup yields CDR1 MNHEY and CDR2 SVGAGI. The CDR3 coding sequence is TGTGCCAGCACCTTGAACAGGGGTTGGAATTCACCCCTCCACTTT. As protein: CASTLNRGWNSPLHF.

This chain connects TRBV6-6 to TRBJ2-2; TRBD2 might be the D (5 bases). The germline V gene has CDR1 MNHNY and CDR2 SVGAGI (reference sequence). V was shortened by 4 bases and J by 0 bases, with 12 bases between the two germline ends. The CDR3 contains 16 residues. Here the CDR3 reads CASSSRASPNTGELFF. CDR3 bases: TGTGCCAGCAGTTCCCGGGCTAGCCCGAACACCGGGGAGCTGTTTTTT.

V gene TRBV5-1 combines with J gene TRBJ1-4; D gene uncertain. V was clipped by 0 bases and J by 3 bases, with 12 bases between them. Germline V lookup: CDR1 SGHRS, CDR2 YFSETQ. The CDR3 sequence is 16 residues long. DNA for the CDR3: TGCGCCAGCAGCTTGGCCGGACCTGGGTCTAATGAAAAACTGTTTTTT. This gives the protein CASSLAGPGSNEKLFF.

The chain links TRBV11-2 to TRBJ1-6; unclear D gene. Germline V gene lookup returns CDR1 SGHAT and CDR2 FQNNGV. CDR3 length equals 14 residues. V lost 1 base to trimming and J lost 7 bases, with 8 bases between them. The CDR3 reads CASSLGALNSPLHF. The CDR3 bases are TGTGCCAGCAGCTTAGGAGCCCTAAATTCACCCCTCCACTTT.

The V call is TRBV4-2, the J call TRBJ2-5; D may be TRBD2 (6 bases). The CDR3 runs 15 residues. Germline V CDR1 and CDR2: LGHNA, YNFKEQ. V was clipped by 0 bases and J by 6 bases, with 14 bases between them. The CDR3 here is CASSQEKTLAKTQYF. DNA of the CDR3: TGTGCCAGCAGCCAAGAAAAGACACTAGCAAAGACCCAGTACTTC.

V and J are TRBV10-2 and TRBJ2-1, with D possibly matching TRBD2 (5 bases). The V end was cut by 0 bases, the J end by 12 bases, with 12 bases between. The germline V gene has CDR1 WSHSY and CDR2 SAAADI. The CDR3 totals 13 residues. The CDR3 spells CASSESAEGTQFF. The CDR3 DNA reads TGCGCCAGCAGTGAGTCGGCTGAGGGAACGCAGTTCTTC.

This clone turned up a few times. The genes are TRBV7-4 and TRBJ2-7, with D perhaps matching TRBD2 (5 bases). Germline lookup yields CDR1 SGHVT and CDR2 SQSDAQ. V lost 5 bases, J lost 6 bases, and 20 bases lay in between. The CDR3 is made up of 15 amino acids. CDR3 residues: CASSLPLAIGPEQYF. In nucleotides, the CDR3 is TGTGCCAGCAGCCTCCCCTTAGCGATAGGGCCCGAGCAGTACTTC.

The chain carries TRBV30 and TRBJ1-5; 7 bases match TRBD1. CDR1 and CDR2 (germline): GTSNPN, SVGIG (reference sequence). With 3 bases clipped from V and 9 bases from J, the junction kept 5 bases outside the gene matches. The CDR3 loop spans 12 amino acids. Written as DNA, the CDR3 is TGTGCCTGGAGGCCCCCAGGGGGGCCCCAGCATTTT. Residues: CAWRPPGGPQHF.

CDR3: CASRATGYEQYF. In DNA form, the CDR3 reads TGTGCCAGCAGGGCGACAGGGTACGAGCAGTACTTC. The chain links TRBV7-9 to TRBJ2-7; 7 positions agree with TRBD1. CDR3 length: 12 amino acids. Germline V gives CDR1 SEHNR, CDR2 FQNEAQ (reference sequence). The V and J ends lost 6 bases and 4 bases, in that order; junction bases with no gene match: 3.

The count of this clone is one. The junction departs from the called germline gene at one end, perhaps through a read error. The rearrangement joins TRBV7-7 to TRBJ2-7; 7 bases line up with TRBD1. Germline CDR1 reads SSHAT; CDR2 reads FNYEAQ (reference sequence). The CDR3 has 14 amino acids. DNA for the CDR3: TGTGCTAGCAGCTTCGCGGACAGGCTCGGGGCACGGTACTTC. Translated: CASSFADRLGARYF.

This clone was seen more than once but under ten times. Other DNA variants within this sample encode the same CDR3. V and J are TRBV5-1 and TRBJ2-3, with a weak D call TRBD1 (6 bases). Trimming cost V 2 bases and J 2 bases, with 9 bases left between them. The germline V gene encodes CDR1 SGHRS and CDR2 YFSETQ. The CDR3 covers 14 residues. The CDR3 DNA reads TGCGCCAGCAGCTTCAACAGGGACACAGATACGCAGTATTTT. Protein product: CASSFNRDTDTQYF. Full variable domain (remainder filled in from reference TRBV5-1 and TRBJ2-3): KAGVTQTPRYLIKTRGQQVTLSCSPISGHRSVSWYQQTPGQGLQFLFEYFSETQRNKGNFPGRFSGRQFSNSRSEMNVSTLELGDSALYLCASSFNRDTDTQYFGPGTRLTVL.

The chain recombines TRBV10-1 with TRBJ2-3; unclear D gene. The CDR3 contains 15 residues. Germline CDR1 is WNHNN and CDR2 is SYGVQD (reference sequence). Deletions cut 1 base from V and 2 bases from J, with 10 bases between. Here the CDR3 reads CASSEYQTPTDTQYF. For the CDR3, the DNA is TGCGCCAGCAGTGAGTACCAGACTCCCACAGATACGCAGTATTTT.

The chain's CDR3 is CASSLGFGNTEAFF. The CDR3 nucleotides are TGTGCCAGCAGCTTAGGTTTTGGTAACACTGAAGCTTTCTTT. The J gene is TRBJ1-1, the V gene TRBV7-8; D not certain. The germline CDR1 and CDR2 sequences are SGHVS and FQNEAQ. The CDR3 has 14 residues. Deletions cut 1 base from V and 2 bases from J, with 8 bases between.

The chain employs TRBV5-1 and TRBJ2-2, with 9 bases fitting TRBD2. CDR1 is SGHRS and CDR2 is YFSETQ in the germline V gene. The CDR3 spans 16 residues. V dropped 4 bases and J dropped 0; count of bases not matched to a gene: 4. In DNA form, the CDR3 reads TGCGCCAGCAGCCAAGTAGCGGGGGCGAACACCGGGGAGCTGTTTTTT. Translating gives CASSQVAGANTGELFF.

The CDR3 loop reads CASSLSSSTDTQYF. The CDR3 coding sequence is TGCGCCAGCAGCTTGAGTTCTAGCACAGATACGCAGTATTTT. V gene TRBV5-1 combines with J gene TRBJ2-3; D uncertain. Trimming stripped 1 base from V and 0 bases from J, with 6 bases between. The CDR3 is 14 amino acids. CDR1 and CDR2 from the germline V gene are SGHRS and YFSETQ.

This chain connects TRBV5-1 to TRBJ2-3; D is uncertain. The germline CDR1 and CDR2 sequences are SGHRS and YFSETQ. The CDR3 loop spans 14 amino acids. The V and J ends lost 0 bases and 3 bases respectively, with 8 bases between them. The CDR3 region is CASSLDVGTDTQYF. CDR3 sequence (DNA): TGCGCCAGCAGCTTGGATGTGGGGACAGATACGCAGTATTTT.

V and J are TRBV5-6 and TRBJ1-1, with D maybe TRBD1 (5 bases). The CDR3 totals 13 residues. In germline, CDR1 is SGHDT, CDR2 YYEEEE. Trimming shortened V by 2 bases and J by 1 base, and 6 bases separated the two germline ends. CDR3: CASSFGANTEAFF. The CDR3 DNA follows: TGTGCCAGCAGCTTCGGGGCGAACACTGAAGCTTTCTTT. Together with reference TRBV5-6 and TRBJ1-1, the CDR3 gives the full variable domain: DAGVTQSPTHLIKTRGQQVTLRCSPKSGHDTVSWYQQALGQGPQFIFQYYEEEERQRGNFPDRFSGHQFPNYSSELNVNALLLGDSALYLCASSFGANTEAFFGQGTRLTVV.

The CDR3 bases are TGTGCCAGCGACAGCGGGTCGAACACCGGGGAGCTGTTTTTT. Amino acid sequence: CASDSGSNTGELFF. The chain has TRBV2 and TRBJ2-2; D is perhaps TRBD2 (6 bases). Trimming shortened V by 8 bases and J by 0 bases, and 10 bases separated the two germline ends. The CDR3 spans 14 residues. CDR1 and CDR2 from the germline V gene are SNHLY and FYNNEI.

CDR3 in amino acids: CASSMGDRRGDEQFF. The CDR3 nucleotides read TGTGCCAGTAGTATGGGTGACAGACGTGGGGATGAGCAGTTCTTC. The rearrangement uses TRBV19 and TRBJ2-1; D is possibly TRBD1 (5 bases). Trimming removed 3 bases from V and 8 bases from J, with 17 bases in between. The CDR3 is made up of 15 amino acids. The germline V gene has CDR1 LNHDA and CDR2 SQIVND (reference sequence).

The V call is TRBV6-1, the J call TRBJ1-5, with D uncertain. CDR1 MNHNS and CDR2 SASEGT come from the germline V gene. This CDR3 has 14 residues. With 3 bases removed from V and 0 bases from J, the gap between germline ends came to 6 bases. Here the CDR3 DNA reads TGTGCCAGCAGTGACTCGTTTAGCAATCAGCCCCAGCATTTT. It codes for CASSDSFSNQPQHF.

The V call is TRBV2, the J call TRBJ1-2, with D possibly TRBD1 on 6 matching bases. CDR3 length equals 14 residues. V lost 7 bases, J lost 4 bases, and 16 bases lay in between. Germline V gives CDR1 SNHLY, CDR2 FYNNEI. CDR3 residues: CASNPSDRGYGYTF. The CDR3, as DNA: TGTGCCAGCAACCCATCGGACAGAGGCTATGGCTACACCTTC.

The V and J genes are TRBV4-1 and TRBJ2-7; 7 nucleotides agree with TRBD1. The junction had 9 bases not matched to a gene; V was cut back by 4 bases and J by 0 bases. Germline V gene data show CDR1 as MGHRA and CDR2 as YSYEKL. The CDR3 extends over 16 amino acids. Here the CDR3 DNA reads TGCGCCAGCAGCCGCCTAGCAGGGGGTGGCTCCTACGAGCAGTACTTC. Translation gives CASSRLAGGGSYEQYF.

The V and J genes are TRBV18 and TRBJ1-4, with a weak D call TRBD1 (5 bases). The CDR3 runs to 14 residues. Trimming removed 2 bases at V and 5 bases at J, with 9 bases between. Germline loops: CDR1 KGHSH, CDR2 LQKENI. CDR3 sequence (DNA): TGTGCCAGCTCACCAGGGGCGACGAATGAAAAACTGTTTTTT. This encodes CASSPGATNEKLFF.

V gene TRBV4-2 combines with J gene TRBJ2-1, with 10 bases matching TRBD2. CDR3 size: 17 residues. Unmatched junction bases numbered 10, after V lost 1 base and J lost 7 bases. Germline CDR1 and CDR2: LGHNA and YNFKEQ. CDR3 sequence (DNA): TGTGCCAGCAGCCAAGGCGGAGGAGCGGGGGGGCGGAATGAGCAGTTCTTC. It encodes CASSQGGGAGGRNEQFF.

This sequence joins TRBV7-2 and TRBJ1-1, with a possible D match to TRBD1 (5 bases). Trimming took off 5 bases at V and 6 bases at J, with 25 bases between the two ends. CDR1 is SGHTA, CDR2 FQGNSA, per germline. The CDR3 totals 17 residues. CDR3 nucleotide sequence: TGTGCCAGCAGCCTTGGGCAGGGTCTGGTTCTCCCCTCTGAAGCTTTCTTT. This gives the protein CASSLGQGLVLPSEAFF.

This clone came up a few times. The gene calls are TRBV15 and TRBJ1-1; unclear D gene. The ends were cut back, 0 bases at V and 11 bases at J, with 10 bases in the middle. Germline assignment: CDR1 LNHNV and CDR2 YYDKDF (reference sequence). The CDR3 is 12 residues long. The CDR3 coding sequence is TGTGCCACCAGCAGAGACCTTGGTAGCGCTTTCTTT. This encodes CATSRDLGSAFF.

This chain links TRBV6-1 with TRBJ2-1; TRBD2 is a possible D gene (5 bases). Germline V CDR1 and CDR2: MNHNS, SASEGT. This CDR3 has 14 amino acids. Trimming removed 4 bases from V and 3 bases from J, with 10 bases in between. CDR3 in amino acids: CASSVERHYNEQFF. DNA of the CDR3: TGTGCCAGCAGTGTGGAGCGGCACTACAATGAGCAGTTCTTC.

The chain is built from TRBV5-1 and TRBJ1-6; D not resolved. CDR1 and CDR2 (germline): SGHRS, YFSETQ. The CDR3 sequence is 14 residues long. The V end lost 0 bases, the J end lost 7 bases, and 8 bases lay between the germline ends. The CDR3 bases are TGCGCCAGCAGCTTGGTGGACGCGAATTCACCCCTCCACTTT. Translating gives CASSLVDANSPLHF.

The chain links TRBV18 to TRBJ1-4; unclear D gene. V lost 0 bases, J lost 7 bases, and 9 bases lay in between. This CDR3 has 14 amino acids. Germline values: CDR1 KGHSH, CDR2 LQKENI. As DNA, the CDR3 is TGTGCCAGCTCACCACCGGGATCCGCTGAAAAACTGTTTTTT. Its translation is CASSPPGSAEKLFF.

The rearrangement uses TRBV19 and TRBJ2-3, with 13 nucleotides matching TRBD2. The CDR3 covers 14 residues. Germline CDR1 is LNHDA and CDR2 is SQIVND (reference sequence). V shed 6 bases and J 4 bases; nucleotides not matched to a gene: 1. The CDR3 region has the DNA TGTGCCAGTAGACTAGCGGGGGGGCCAGATACGCAGTATTTT. Its translation: CASRLAGGPDTQYF.